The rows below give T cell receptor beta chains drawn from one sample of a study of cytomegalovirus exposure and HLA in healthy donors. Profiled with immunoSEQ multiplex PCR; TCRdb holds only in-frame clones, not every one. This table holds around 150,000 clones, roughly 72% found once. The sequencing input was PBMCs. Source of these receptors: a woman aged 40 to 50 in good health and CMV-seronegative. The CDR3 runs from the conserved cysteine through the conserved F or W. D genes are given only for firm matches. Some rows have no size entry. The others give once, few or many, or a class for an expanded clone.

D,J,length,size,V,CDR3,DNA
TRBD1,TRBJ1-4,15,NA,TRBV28,CASSLRGQRHEKLFF,TGTGCCAGCAGTTTACGGGGACAGCGCCATGAAAAACTGTTTTTT
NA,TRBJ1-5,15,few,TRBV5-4,CASSPFGNSNQPQHF,TGTGCCAGCAGCCCGTTCGGGAATAGCAATCAGCCCCAGCATTTT
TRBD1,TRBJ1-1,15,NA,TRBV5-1,CASSPDRAGNTEAFF,TGCGCCAGCAGCCCGGACAGGGCGGGGAACACTGAAGCTTTCTTT
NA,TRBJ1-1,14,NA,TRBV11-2,CASSLDLGAEEAFF,TGTGCCAGCAGCTTAGATCTTGGGGCAGAAGAAGCTTTCTTT
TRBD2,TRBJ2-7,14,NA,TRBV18,CASSPLAGVGEQYF,TGTGCCAGCTCACCACTAGCGGGAGTGGGCGAGCAGTACTTC
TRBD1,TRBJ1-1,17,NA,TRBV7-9,CASSFTGGARGDTEAFF,TGTGCCAGCAGCTTTACAGGGGGCGCAAGAGGCGACACTGAAGCTTTCTTT
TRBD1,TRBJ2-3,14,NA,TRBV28,CASTPGGARDTQYF,TGTGCCAGCACCCCAGGGGGAGCAAGGGATACGCAGTATTTT
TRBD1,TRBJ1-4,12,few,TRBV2,CASRGTEEKLFF,TGTGCCAGCCGGGGGACAGAAGAAAAACTGTTTTTT
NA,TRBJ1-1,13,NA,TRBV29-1,CSVDQGTNTEAFF,TGCAGCGTTGACCAGGGAACGAACACTGAAGCTTTCTTT
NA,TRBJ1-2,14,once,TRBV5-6,CASSPYRVAYGYTF,TGTGCCAGCAGCCCATACAGGGTGGCGTATGGCTACACCTTC
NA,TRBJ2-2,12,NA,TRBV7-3,CASSSYTGELFF,TGTGCCAGCAGCTCTTACACCGGGGAGCTGTTTTTT
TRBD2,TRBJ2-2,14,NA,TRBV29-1,CSGSTSGPPGELFF,TGCAGCGGCTCGACTAGCGGTCCTCCCGGGGAGCTGTTTTTT
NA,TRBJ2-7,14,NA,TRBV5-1,CASSLAGTSYEQYF,TGCGCCAGCAGCCTTGCCGGGACATCCTACGAGCAGTACTTC
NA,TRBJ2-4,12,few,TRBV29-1,CSAGGTENIQYF,TGCAGCGCAGGGGGGACAGAAAACATTCAGTACTTC
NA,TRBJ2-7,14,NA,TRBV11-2,CASSLSSFAYEQYF,TGTGCCAGCAGCTTATCGAGTTTCGCCTACGAGCAGTACTTC
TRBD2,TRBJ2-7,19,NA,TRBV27,CASSLSPPLAGSSSYEQYF,TGTGCCAGCAGTTTGAGTCCCCCGCTAGCGGGTTCCAGCTCCTACGAGCAGTACTTC
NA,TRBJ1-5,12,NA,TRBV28,CASSPPLKPQHF,TGTGCCAGCAGTCCCCCCTTAAAGCCCCAGCATTTT
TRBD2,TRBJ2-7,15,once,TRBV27,CASSFGLAGVYEQYF,TGTGCCAGCAGTTTCGGACTAGCGGGAGTCTACGAGCAGTACTTC
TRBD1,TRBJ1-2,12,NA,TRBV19,CASLDRPGGYTF,TGTGCCAGCCTGGACAGGCCGGGGGGCTACACCTTC
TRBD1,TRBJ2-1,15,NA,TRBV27,CASSSGQGAFSEQFF,TGTGCCAGCAGTTCAGGACAGGGGGCATTCAGTGAGCAGTTCTTC
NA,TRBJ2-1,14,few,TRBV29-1,CSVELASSYNEQFF,TGCAGCGTTGAACTAGCGAGCTCCTACAATGAGCAGTTCTTC
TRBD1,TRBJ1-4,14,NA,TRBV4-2,CASSLGQGNEKLFF,TGTGCCAGCAGCCTGGGACAGGGGAATGAAAAACTGTTTTTT
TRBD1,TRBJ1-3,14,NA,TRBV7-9,CASSFGTGRNTIYF,TGTGCCAGCAGCTTTGGGACAGGCCGAAACACCATATATTTT
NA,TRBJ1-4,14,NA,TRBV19,CASLDPSGLEKLFF,TGTGCCAGTCTTGACCCCAGTGGGCTTGAAAAACTGTTTTTT
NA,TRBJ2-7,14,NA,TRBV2,CASSERGTTYEQYF,TGTGCCAGCAGTGAACGGGGGACCACCTACGAGCAGTACTTC
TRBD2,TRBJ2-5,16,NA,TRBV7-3,CASSPGLAGVSETQYF,TGTGCCAGCAGCCCCGGACTAGCGGGAGTTTCAGAGACCCAGTACTTC
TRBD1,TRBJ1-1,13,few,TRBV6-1,CASRKTGNAEAFF,TGTGCCAGCAGGAAGACAGGGAATGCTGAAGCTTTCTTT
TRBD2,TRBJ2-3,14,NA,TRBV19,CASSPSGVLDTQYF,TGTGCCAGTTCCCCTAGCGGGGTCCTGGATACGCAGTATTTT
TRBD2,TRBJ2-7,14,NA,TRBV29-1,CSVEPSGSSGEQYF,TGCAGCGTTGAGCCTAGCGGGAGTTCTGGCGAGCAGTACTTC
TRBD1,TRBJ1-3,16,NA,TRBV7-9,CASRPRDSPSGNTIYF,TGTGCCAGCAGGCCCCGGGACAGCCCCTCTGGAAACACCATATATTTT
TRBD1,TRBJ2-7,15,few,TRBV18,CASSPRTGVWSEQYF,TGTGCCAGCTCACCACGGACAGGGGTTTGGAGCGAGCAGTACTTC